Listed here are 5 T cell receptor beta chains from one sample, sequenced in a study of T cells in Graves' hyperthyroidism and ophthalmopathy. Amplification targeted TCR beta CDR3 regions from RNA transcripts. First-round RT-PCR of the TCR CDR3 relied on the HTBI primer set. TCRdb independently ran MiXCR on the multiplex PCR reads; one entry per CDR3 protein. The repertoire holds about 720,000 distinct CDR3 sequences, roughly 17% seen once, with under 8.5% in the top ten. The sample consisted of blood. The origin of the receptors is a man aged 18 to 30 with Graves' hyperthyroidism.

This sequence joins TRBV9 and TRBJ2-1; TRBD2 might be the D (7 bases). The CDR3 is 15 amino acids. V dropped 6 bases and J dropped 0 bases, with 13 bases sitting between them. Germline V gene lookup returns CDR1 SGDLS and CDR2 YYNGEE. This CDR3 is CASTRGASSYNEQFF. The CDR3 nucleotides read TGTGCCAGCACCCGGGGGGCTAGCTCCTACAATGAGCAGTTCTTC. Full variable domain (missing parts from reference TRBV9 and TRBJ2-1): DSGVTQTPKHLITATGQRVTLRCSPRSGDLSVYWYQQSLDQGLQFLIQYYNGEERAKGNILERFSAQQFPDLHSELNLSSLELGDSALYFCASTRGASSYNEQFFGPGTRLTVL.

V is TRBV6-1 and J is TRBJ2-2, with 12 bases identical to TRBD2. The V gene's germline CDR1 is MNHNS and CDR2 SASEGT. Trimming removed 4 bases from V and 7 bases from J; junction bases left unmatched: 7. This CDR3 has 16 amino acids. In nucleotides, the CDR3 is TGTGCCAGCAGTGTCGACCCTAGCGGGAGGGTCGGGGAGCTGTTTTTT. Its protein product is CASSVDPSGRVGELFF.

This clonotype was recorded at least ten times. The chain uses TRBV28 and TRBJ2-1; D remains unclear. V was cut by 7 bases and J by 4 bases, with 11 bases left in between. Germline-derived CDR1 and CDR2 are MDHEN and SYDVKM. The CDR3 length is 13 residues. Here the CDR3 reads CASNFQRYNEQFF. The CDR3 DNA reads TGTGCCAGCAACTTCCAAAGATACAATGAGCAGTTCTTC. The variable domain in full, with the rest retrieved from reference TRBV28 and TRBJ2-1, is DVKVTQSSRYLVKRTGEKVFLECVQDMDHENMFWYRQDPGLGLRLIYFSYDVKMKEKGDIPEGYSVSREKKERFSLILESASTNQTSMYLCASNFQRYNEQFFGPGTRLTVL.

This clonotype has more than one count but fewer than ten. The chain couples TRBV7-9 to TRBJ1-2; D unresolved. V lost 1 base and J lost 6, with 15 bases in between. Germline CDR1 reads SEHNR; CDR2 reads FQNEAQ (reference sequence). The CDR3 consists of 15 residues. CDR3 in amino acids: CASSLGHLFKDGYTF. Written as DNA, the CDR3 is TGTGCCAGCAGCTTAGGGCATCTTTTTAAGGATGGCTACACCTTC.

The sample holds a few counts of this clonotype. This rearrangement joins TRBV9 to TRBJ2-7; 8 bases map to TRBD1. This CDR3 has 15 amino acids. Trimming took 0 bases from V and 4 from J; bases not matched to a gene: 6. The germline gives CDR1 SGDLS, CDR2 YYNGEE. This CDR3 reads CASSVDPGGHYEQYF. CDR3 nucleotides: TGTGCCAGCAGCGTAGACCCAGGGGGCCATTACGAGCAGTACTTC. Full variable domain (missing parts from reference TRBV9 and TRBJ2-7): DSGVTQTPKHLITATGQRVTLRCSPRSGDLSVYWYQQSLDQGLQFLIQYYNGEERAKGNILERFSAQQFPDLHSELNLSSLELGDSALYFCASSVDPGGHYEQYFGPGTRLTVT.